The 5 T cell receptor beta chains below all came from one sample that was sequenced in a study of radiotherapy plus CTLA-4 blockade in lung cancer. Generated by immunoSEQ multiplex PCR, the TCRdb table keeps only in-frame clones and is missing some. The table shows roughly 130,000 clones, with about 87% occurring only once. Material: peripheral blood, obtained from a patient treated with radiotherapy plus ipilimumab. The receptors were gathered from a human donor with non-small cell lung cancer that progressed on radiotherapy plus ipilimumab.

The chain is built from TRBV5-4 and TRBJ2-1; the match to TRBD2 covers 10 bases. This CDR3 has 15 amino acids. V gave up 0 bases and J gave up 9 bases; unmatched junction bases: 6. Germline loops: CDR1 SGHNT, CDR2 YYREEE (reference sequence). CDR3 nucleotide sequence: TGTGCCAGCAGCTTGGATAAGCGGGAGGGCGGTGAGCAGTTCTTC. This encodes CASSLDKREGGEQFF.

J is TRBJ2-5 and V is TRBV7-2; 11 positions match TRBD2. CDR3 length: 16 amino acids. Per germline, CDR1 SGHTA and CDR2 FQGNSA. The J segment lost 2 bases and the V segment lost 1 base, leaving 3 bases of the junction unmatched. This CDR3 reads CASSLVSGRGQETQYF. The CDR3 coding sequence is TGTGCCAGCAGCTTAGTTAGCGGGAGGGGACAAGAGACCCAGTACTTC.

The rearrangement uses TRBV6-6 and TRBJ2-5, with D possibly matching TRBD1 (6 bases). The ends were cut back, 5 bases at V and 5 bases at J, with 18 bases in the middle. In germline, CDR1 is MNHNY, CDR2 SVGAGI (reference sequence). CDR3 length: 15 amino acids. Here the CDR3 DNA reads TGTGCCAGCAGTCCCATTGGCGGTCAGGGGGAGACCCAGTACTTC. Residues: CASSPIGGQGETQYF.

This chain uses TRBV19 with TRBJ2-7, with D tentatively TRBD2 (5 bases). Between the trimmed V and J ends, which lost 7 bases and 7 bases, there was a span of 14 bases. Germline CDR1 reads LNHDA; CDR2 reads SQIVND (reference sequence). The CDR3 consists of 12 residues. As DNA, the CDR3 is TGTGCCAGTAAAACAGCTACTAGGGAGCAGTACTTC. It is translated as CASKTATREQYF.

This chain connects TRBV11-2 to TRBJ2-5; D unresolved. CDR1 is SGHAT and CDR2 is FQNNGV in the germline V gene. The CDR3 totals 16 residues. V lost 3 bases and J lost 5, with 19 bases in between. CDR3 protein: CASSFTQALLKETQYF. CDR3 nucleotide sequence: TGTGCCAGCAGCTTTACTCAGGCGCTGTTGAAGGAGACCCAGTACTTC.